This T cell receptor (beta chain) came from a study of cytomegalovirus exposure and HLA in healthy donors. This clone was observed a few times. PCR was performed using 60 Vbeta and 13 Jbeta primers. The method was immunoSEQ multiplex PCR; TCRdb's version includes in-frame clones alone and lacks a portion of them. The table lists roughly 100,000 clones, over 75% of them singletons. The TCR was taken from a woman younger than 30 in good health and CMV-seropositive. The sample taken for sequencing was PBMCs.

For the CDR3, the DNA is TGTGCCAGCAGTCACAGTGGCTTCGTGGACGAGCAGTACTTC. Translated: CASSHSGFVDEQYF. The chain employs TRBV28 and TRBJ2-7; D gene ambiguous. Trimming cost V 5 bases and J 5 bases, with 16 bases left between them. The CDR3 is made up of 14 amino acids. Germline CDR1 is MDHEN and CDR2 is SYDVKM. Full variable domain (rest looked up from reference TRBV28 and TRBJ2-7): DVKVTQSSRYLVKRTGEKVFLECVQDMDHENMFWYRQDPGLGLRLIYFSYDVKMKEKGDIPEGYSVSREKKERFSLILESASTNQTSMYLCASSHSGFVDEQYFGPGTRLTVT.